A selection of T cell receptor beta chains follows, all from one sample in a study of control samples from healthy donors and cancer patients. Method: immunoSEQ multiplex PCR; TCRdb's copy keeps in-frame clones and lacks some. The data show approximately 120,000 clones, 85% to 95% seen once. The sequenced material came from PBMCs. Receptor source: an elderly man with head and neck cancer. CDR3s include the opening cysteine and the closing phenylalanine or tryptophan. The D gene is left open where the match is weak. Only some rows state a clone size, as once, few, many or a class for expanded clones.

clone_size: -
v_call: TRBV6-5
j_call: TRBJ2-7
cdr3_length: 13
d_call: TRBD2
cdr3_aa: CASSRRGELEQYF
cdr3_nt: TGTGCCAGCAGCCGCCGGGGGGAGCTCGAGCAGTACTTC

clone_size: -
v_call: TRBV6-1
j_call: TRBJ2-6
cdr3_length: 14
d_call: -
cdr3_aa: CASSEWAGANVLTF
cdr3_nt: TGTGCCAGCAGTGAATGGGCTGGGGCCAACGTCTTGACTTTC

clone_size: -
v_call: TRBV28
j_call: TRBJ1-2
cdr3_length: 12
d_call: -
cdr3_aa: CAYRESNYGYTF
cdr3_nt: TGTGCCTACAGGGAGAGTAACTATGGCTACACCTTC

clone_size: -
v_call: TRBV5-1
j_call: TRBJ1-6
cdr3_length: 15
d_call: TRBD1
cdr3_aa: CASSLEGTGNSPLHF
cdr3_nt: TGCGCCAGCAGCTTGGAAGGGACAGGGAATTCACCCCTCCACTTT

clone_size: -
v_call: TRBV12-3/TRBV12-4
j_call: TRBJ2-7
cdr3_length: 12
d_call: -
cdr3_aa: CASSLGFYEQYF
cdr3_nt: TGTGCCAGCAGTTTAGGGTTTTACGAGCAGTACTTC

clone_size: -
v_call: TRBV30
j_call: TRBJ1-2
cdr3_length: 15
d_call: -
cdr3_aa: CAWSPRPGRRLGYTF
cdr3_nt: TGTGCCTGGAGTCCACGCCCCGGGAGGCGGCTTGGCTACACCTTC

clone_size: -
v_call: TRBV9
j_call: TRBJ2-1
cdr3_length: 14
d_call: -
cdr3_aa: CASSLGTEYNEQFF
cdr3_nt: TGTGCCAGCAGCCTCGGAACAGAGTACAATGAGCAGTTCTTC

clone_size: -
v_call: TRBV5-1
j_call: TRBJ2-7
cdr3_length: 16
d_call: -
cdr3_aa: CASSLDGGTVGYEQYF
cdr3_nt: TGCGCCAGCAGCTTGGATGGGGGGACAGTCGGATACGAGCAGTACTTC

clone_size: once
v_call: TRBV14
j_call: TRBJ1-6
cdr3_length: 17
d_call: TRBD1
cdr3_aa: CASSHLGGGASNSPLHF
cdr3_nt: TGTGCCAGCAGCCATTTGGGAGGGGGCGCCTCTAATTCACCCCTCCACTTT

clone_size: -
v_call: TRBV7-9
j_call: TRBJ2-5
cdr3_length: 17
d_call: TRBD2
cdr3_aa: CASSSGTSGIYQETQYF
cdr3_nt: TGTGCCAGCAGTTCCGGGACTAGCGGAATCTACCAAGAGACCCAGTACTTC

clone_size: -
v_call: TRBV12-5
j_call: TRBJ2-3
cdr3_length: 16
d_call: TRBD2
cdr3_aa: CASGLVRGLATDTQYF
cdr3_nt: TGTGCTAGTGGTTTGGTACGGGGACTAGCCACCGATACGCAGTATTTT

clone_size: -
v_call: TRBV9
j_call: TRBJ2-2
cdr3_length: 16
d_call: TRBD1
cdr3_aa: CASSQGSRGLAGELFF
cdr3_nt: TGTGCCAGCAGCCAAGGTTCCAGGGGGCTGGCCGGGGAGCTGTTTTTT

clone_size: -
v_call: TRBV7-9
j_call: TRBJ2-7
cdr3_length: 14
d_call: TRBD2
cdr3_aa: CASSPAGGRYEQYF
cdr3_nt: TGTGCCAGCAGCCCGGCAGGCGGGAGGTACGAGCAGTACTTC

clone_size: -
v_call: TRBV2
j_call: TRBJ2-1
cdr3_length: 13
d_call: -
cdr3_aa: CASSEVLDDEQFF
cdr3_nt: TGTGCCAGCAGTGAAGTACTAGACGATGAGCAGTTCTTC

clone_size: -
v_call: TRBV25-1
j_call: TRBJ2-1
cdr3_length: 13
d_call: -
cdr3_aa: CAGTPVRDNEQFF
cdr3_nt: TGTGCCGGCACCCCGGTCAGGGACAATGAGCAGTTCTTC

clone_size: -
v_call: TRBV12-5
j_call: TRBJ2-1
cdr3_length: 11
d_call: -
cdr3_aa: CASGLPYEQFF
cdr3_nt: TGTGCTAGTGGTCTCCCCTACGAGCAGTTCTTC

clone_size: -
v_call: TRBV19
j_call: TRBJ1-2
cdr3_length: 14
d_call: -
cdr3_aa: CASSAPGAAYGYTF
cdr3_nt: TGTGCCAGTAGTGCACCCGGGGCAGCCTATGGCTACACCTTC

clone_size: -
v_call: TRBV4-1
j_call: TRBJ1-2
cdr3_length: 13
d_call: -
cdr3_aa: CASSRVRYYGYTF
cdr3_nt: TGCGCCAGCAGCCGAGTCAGGTACTATGGCTACACCTTC

clone_size: -
v_call: TRBV6-5
j_call: TRBJ2-7
cdr3_length: 11
d_call: -
cdr3_aa: CASTGVYEQYF
cdr3_nt: TGTGCCAGCACCGGGGTCTACGAGCAGTACTTC

clone_size: -
v_call: TRBV5-4
j_call: TRBJ1-2
cdr3_length: 14
d_call: TRBD1
cdr3_aa: CASSNKQGAAGYTF
cdr3_nt: TGTGCCAGCAGCAATAAACAGGGGGCGGCTGGCTACACCTTC

clone_size: -
v_call: TRBV6-5
j_call: TRBJ1-1
cdr3_length: 14
d_call: -
cdr3_aa: CASSYSSPNTEAFF
cdr3_nt: TGTGCCAGCAGCTACAGTTCACCGAACACTGAAGCTTTCTTT

clone_size: -
v_call: TRBV7-9
j_call: TRBJ1-2
cdr3_length: 13
d_call: -
cdr3_aa: CASSLLGTYGYTF
cdr3_nt: TGTGCCAGCAGCTTACTGGGTACCTATGGCTACACCTTC

clone_size: -
v_call: TRBV10-1
j_call: TRBJ1-5
cdr3_length: 15
d_call: -
cdr3_aa: CASSEDSSGNQPQHF
cdr3_nt: TGCGCCAGCAGTGAGGACAGCTCCGGCAATCAGCCCCAGCATTTT

clone_size: -
v_call: TRBV11-2
j_call: TRBJ2-3
cdr3_length: 17
d_call: TRBD2
cdr3_aa: CASSLGVSGIYTDTQYF
cdr3_nt: TGTGCCAGCAGCTTAGGCGTTAGCGGGATTTACACAGATACGCAGTATTTT

clone_size: -
v_call: TRBV5-1
j_call: TRBJ1-2
cdr3_length: 16
d_call: TRBD1
cdr3_aa: CASSPGDREVAYGYTF
cdr3_nt: TGCGCCAGCAGCCCCGGAGACAGGGAAGTCGCCTATGGCTACACCTTC

clone_size: -
v_call: TRBV12-3/TRBV12-4
j_call: TRBJ2-1
cdr3_length: 11
d_call: -
cdr3_aa: CASSLYPEQFF
cdr3_nt: TGTGCCAGCAGTTTATACCCAGAGCAGTTCTTC

clone_size: -
v_call: TRBV11-3
j_call: TRBJ1-2
cdr3_length: 17
d_call: -
cdr3_aa: CASSPEGDRPTNYGYTF
cdr3_nt: TGTGCCAGCAGCCCCGAGGGGGATCGGCCCACTAACTATGGCTACACCTTC

clone_size: few
v_call: TRBV5-5
j_call: TRBJ1-2
cdr3_length: 13
d_call: TRBD1
cdr3_aa: CASSGDRPYGYTF
cdr3_nt: TGTGCCAGCAGCGGGGACAGGCCCTATGGCTACACCTTC

clone_size: -
v_call: TRBV11-2
j_call: TRBJ1-2
cdr3_length: 14
d_call: -
cdr3_aa: CASTQASFDYGYTF
cdr3_nt: TGTGCCAGCACCCAGGCCAGCTTCGACTATGGCTACACCTTC

clone_size: few
v_call: TRBV7-6
j_call: TRBJ1-5
cdr3_length: 15
d_call: TRBD1
cdr3_aa: CASSLDRGSGQPQHF
cdr3_nt: TGTGCCAGCTCCCTAGACAGGGGGTCGGGACAGCCCCAGCATTTT

clone_size: -
v_call: TRBV5-1
j_call: TRBJ1-2
cdr3_length: 14
d_call: TRBD1
cdr3_aa: CASSLADRNYGYTF
cdr3_nt: TGCGCCAGCAGCTTGGCGGACAGGAACTATGGCTACACCTTC

clone_size: -
v_call: TRBV5-4
j_call: TRBJ1-6
cdr3_length: 16
d_call: -
cdr3_aa: CASRREVGGAGSPLHF
cdr3_nt: TGTGCCAGCAGGCGGGAGGTCGGGGGCGCAGGTTCACCCCTCCACTTT

clone_size: -
v_call: TRBV19
j_call: TRBJ1-2
cdr3_length: 14
d_call: TRBD1
cdr3_aa: CASSRRDSNYGYTF
cdr3_nt: TGTGCCAGTAGTAGAAGGGACAGCAACTATGGCTACACCTTC

clone_size: -
v_call: TRBV13
j_call: TRBJ2-5
cdr3_length: 16
d_call: TRBD2
cdr3_aa: CASAFGVAGGQETQYF
cdr3_nt: TGTGCCAGCGCCTTCGGGGTAGCGGGGGGGCAAGAGACCCAGTACTTC

clone_size: -
v_call: TRBV7-2
j_call: TRBJ2-7
cdr3_length: 14
d_call: TRBD2
cdr3_aa: CASNHGLAEYEQYF
cdr3_nt: TGTGCCAGCAACCATGGACTAGCGGAGTACGAGCAGTACTTC

clone_size: -
v_call: TRBV12-5
j_call: TRBJ2-7
cdr3_length: 15
d_call: -
cdr3_aa: CASAPPREVGYEQYF
cdr3_nt: TGTGCTAGTGCCCCACCTAGGGAGGTGGGCTACGAGCAGTACTTC

clone_size: -
v_call: TRBV5-6
j_call: TRBJ2-3
cdr3_length: 17
d_call: -
cdr3_aa: CASSLGPDLLNTDTQYF
cdr3_nt: TGTGCCAGCAGCTTGGGGCCGGACTTGCTTAACACAGATACGCAGTATTTT

clone_size: -
v_call: TRBV9
j_call: TRBJ2-4
cdr3_length: 14
d_call: -
cdr3_aa: CASSQGSAKNIQYF
cdr3_nt: TGTGCCAGCAGCCAGGGGTCGGCCAAAAACATTCAGTACTTC

clone_size: -
v_call: TRBV9
j_call: TRBJ2-2
cdr3_length: 15
d_call: -
cdr3_aa: CASSVVSQGTGELFF
cdr3_nt: TGTGCCAGCAGCGTAGTTAGTCAAGGGACCGGGGAGCTGTTTTTT

clone_size: -
v_call: TRBV5-5
j_call: TRBJ2-5
cdr3_length: 13
d_call: -
cdr3_aa: CASSLWSQETQYF
cdr3_nt: TGTGCCAGCAGCTTGTGGTCCCAAGAGACCCAGTACTTC

clone_size: -
v_call: TRBV9
j_call: TRBJ1-5
cdr3_length: 14
d_call: -
cdr3_aa: CASSTHGGDQPQHF
cdr3_nt: TGTGCCAGCAGCACACACGGGGGCGATCAGCCCCAGCATTTT

clone_size: -
v_call: TRBV5-1
j_call: TRBJ2-5
cdr3_length: 13
d_call: -
cdr3_aa: CASSRITEETQYF
cdr3_nt: TGCGCCAGCAGCCGGATAACGGAAGAGACCCAGTACTTC

clone_size: -
v_call: TRBV5-4
j_call: TRBJ2-3
cdr3_length: 14
d_call: -
cdr3_aa: CASSLSGSTDTQYF
cdr3_nt: TGTGCCAGCAGCTTGTCAGGTAGCACAGATACGCAGTATTTT

clone_size: -
v_call: TRBV19
j_call: TRBJ1-1
cdr3_length: 14
d_call: -
cdr3_aa: CASSRQRTGTEAFF
cdr3_nt: TGTGCCAGTAGCCGTCAGAGGACGGGGACTGAAGCTTTCTTT

clone_size: -
v_call: TRBV5-4
j_call: TRBJ1-1
cdr3_length: 15
d_call: TRBD1
cdr3_aa: CASSTRKGQGWFAFF
cdr3_nt: TGTGCCAGCAGCACGCGAAAAGGACAGGGCTGGTTCGCTTTCTTT